A single sample gave rise to the 3 T cell receptor beta chains below, sequenced in a study of Ad26.COV2.S vaccination and SARS-CoV-2 variants. Treatment in this sample: about 20 received Ad26.COV2.S at low or high dose, single or two shots; about five received placebo; per-sample allocation not given. Material that was analyzed had been drawn on day 63 after the first vaccine or placebo injection. Only in-frame clones appear in the TCRdb table, and some are missing; sequencing was by immunoSEQ multiplex PCR. The repertoire holds about 350,000 clones, with approximately 81% as singletons. The sequences come from peripheral blood, collected in a trial of Ad26.COV2.S vaccine versus placebo. These receptors were obtained from a person between 18 and 65 years old who received the Ad26.COV2.S COVID-19 vaccine or a placebo.

V is TRBV7-2 and J is TRBJ2-2, with 13 nucleotides matching TRBD2. Germline lookup yields CDR1 SGHTA and CDR2 FQGNSA. This CDR3 is 17 amino acids long. The ends lost 5 bases at V and 2 bases at J; junction bases unmatched: 5. The CDR3 protein is CASSKRTSGRNTGELFF. The DNA of the CDR3 is TGTGCCAGCAGCAAGCGGACTAGCGGGAGAAACACCGGGGAGCTGTTTTTT.

The rearrangement uses TRBV28 and TRBJ2-3; no reliable D call. Trimming removed 5 bases from V and 2 bases from J, with 14 bases in between. The CDR3 loop spans 15 amino acids. In germline, CDR1 is MDHEN, CDR2 SYDVKM. The DNA of the CDR3 is TGTGCCAGCAGTCCCCCTTTCTCTCTCACAGATACGCAGTATTTT. Translating gives CASSPPFSLTDTQYF.

The chain recombines TRBV24-1 with TRBJ2-2, with TRBD1 matching over 8 bases. This CDR3 has 16 residues. Germline V gives CDR1 KGHDR, CDR2 SFDVKD. V lost 4 bases to trimming and J lost 4 bases; unmatched junction nucleotides: 7. DNA of the CDR3: TGTGCCACCAGTGACAGGACAGGGTCGGGCACCGGGGAGCTGTTTTTT. It yields the protein CATSDRTGSGTGELFF.